The next 27 T cell receptor beta chains were all read from a single sample in a study of coeliac disease. The assay was immunoSEQ multiplex PCR, and TCRdb's table has in-frame clones only and misses some. This sample yields 3,000 to 3,500 clones, of which approximately 70% are seen a single time; 15% to 18% belongs to the top ten. Sequenced material: intraepithelial lymphocytes from the gut. These receptor sequences come from a man younger than 35 with celiac disease on a gluten-free diet.

This sequence joins TRBV5-6 and TRBJ1-2; possible D gene TRBD1, 6 bases. The CDR3 has 15 residues. V was shortened by 1 base and J by 4 bases, with 14 bases between the two germline ends. Germline V gene lookup returns CDR1 SGHDT and CDR2 YYEEEE. CDR3 residues: CASSLPSGVLYGYTF. For the CDR3, the DNA is TGTGCCAGCAGCTTGCCTTCAGGGGTACTCTATGGCTACACCTTC.

The V and J genes are TRBV4-2 and TRBJ2-3; 8 nucleotides align to TRBD2. Germline-derived CDR1 and CDR2 are LGHNA and YNFKEQ. The CDR3 consists of 16 residues. V trimming: 0 bases; J trimming: 2 bases; junction bases outside the gene matches: 4. CDR3 protein: CASSQDLAGITDTQYF. DNA for the CDR3: TGTGCCAGCAGCCAAGATTTAGCGGGAATCACAGATACGCAGTATTTT.

The sample holds a few counts of this clone. The genes are TRBV19 and TRBJ2-7; 12 nucleotides align to TRBD1. From germline, CDR1 is LNHDA and CDR2 SQIVND (reference sequence). The CDR3 has 15 amino acids. V dropped 3 bases and J dropped 5; count of bases not matched to a gene: 5. DNA for the CDR3: TGTGCCAGTAGTATCCGGGACAGGGGGCGGAACGAGCAGTACTTC. It is translated as CASSIRDRGRNEQYF.

The chain employs TRBV5-1 and TRBJ2-7, with a tentative D call TRBD1 (5 bases). The CDR3 length is 14 residues. From germline, CDR1 is SGHRS and CDR2 YFSETQ. The V gene lost 8 bases and the J gene lost 5 bases, with 20 bases spanning the gap. CDR3 nucleotides: TGCGCCAGTGCCCAGGGATCCCTTTCGGACGAGCAGTACTTC. This codes for CASAQGSLSDEQYF.

The CDR3 nucleotides are TGTGCCAGCAGCATGGGACTAGCGGGCACCTACGAGCAGTACTTC. Protein sequence: CASSMGLAGTYEQYF. The chain uses TRBV5-4 and TRBJ2-7; the match to TRBD2 covers 12 bases. Per germline, CDR1 SGHNT and CDR2 YYREEE (reference sequence). V lost 4 bases, J lost 2 bases, and 4 bases stayed unmatched. This CDR3 has 15 amino acids.

The chain uses TRBV4-3 and TRBJ2-4; D possibly corresponds to TRBD1 (6 bases). V was trimmed by 0 bases and J by 9 bases, leaving 15 bases between them. In germline, CDR1 is LGHNA, CDR2 YSLEER. This CDR3 region has 15 residues. CDR3 DNA sequence: TGCGCCAGCAGCCAAGACCCGGCTCTCAGGGGCATTCAGTACTTC. It yields the protein CASSQDPALRGIQYF.

The chain joins TRBV20-1 to TRBJ2-7; D not resolved. This CDR3 region has 11 residues. Germline V gene lookup returns CDR1 DFQATT and CDR2 SNEGSKA (reference sequence). Trimming shortened V by 5 bases and J by 3 bases, and 8 bases separated the two germline ends. CDR3 loop: CSALSGYEQYF. For the CDR3, the DNA is TGCAGTGCTCTTAGTGGCTACGAGCAGTACTTC.

The gene calls are TRBV9 and TRBJ1-2; the D is unclear. Trimming removed 4 bases from V and 0 bases from J, with 10 bases in between. The CDR3 totals 14 residues. In germline, CDR1 is SGDLS, CDR2 YYNGEE. The CDR3 region has the DNA TGTGCCAGCAGCCCTTATTCCCCTAACTATGGCTACACCTTC. Its translation is CASSPYSPNYGYTF.

This clone was observed once. The chain couples TRBV5-6 to TRBJ2-4; D possibly corresponds to TRBD1 (6 bases). V lost 0 bases and J lost 0, with 10 bases in between. The CDR3 covers 16 residues. Germline V gene data show CDR1 as SGHDT and CDR2 as YYEEEE. The CDR3 nucleotides read TGTGCCAGCAGCTTGGAAGGGACACTAGCCAAAAACATTCAGTACTTC. Its translation is CASSLEGTLAKNIQYF.

The chain links TRBV30 to TRBJ1-5, with 8 nucleotides matching TRBD1. The germline gives CDR1 GTSNPN, CDR2 SVGIG (reference sequence). Trimming took 1 base from V and 3 from J; bases not matched to a gene: 14. The CDR3 covers 18 residues. CDR3 sequence: CAWSEFLWDRFNNQPQHF. The DNA of the CDR3 is TGTGCCTGGAGTGAATTTCTTTGGGACAGGTTTAACAATCAGCCCCAGCATTTT.

V is TRBV28 and J is TRBJ2-2; possible D gene TRBD1, 6 bases. The V end was cut by 8 bases, the J end by 1 base, with 8 bases between. This CDR3 has 13 residues. Germline V lookup: CDR1 MDHEN, CDR2 SYDVKM. As DNA, the CDR3 is TGTGCCAGCGGGGACAAGAACACCGGGGAGCTGTTTTTT. This gives the protein CASGDKNTGELFF.

The chain couples TRBV28 to TRBJ1-2; D is possibly TRBD1 (6 bases). V lost 6 bases and J lost 7, with 24 bases in between. The CDR3 totals 16 residues. The germline V gene has CDR1 MDHEN and CDR2 SYDVKM. Here the CDR3 reads CASSSRSGQRSRGYTF. CDR3 DNA sequence: TGTGCCAGCAGCTCCCGATCCGGACAGAGAAGTCGTGGCTACACCTTC.

The chain is built from TRBV7-6 and TRBJ2-5, with 9 positions matching TRBD2. V shed 3 bases and J 5 bases; nucleotides not matched to a gene: 7. The CDR3 spans 15 residues. Germline loops: CDR1 SGHVS, CDR2 FNYEAQ. In nucleotides, the CDR3 is TGTGCCAGCAGCTTCCCCGGGACTAGCTCCGAGACCCAGTACTTC. Translated, it gives CASSFPGTSSETQYF.

J is TRBJ1-4 and V is TRBV5-1; the match to TRBD1 covers 7 bases. CDR1 and CDR2 from the germline V gene are SGHRS and YFSETQ. Trimming at V came to 4 bases and at J to 7 bases, leaving 7 bases not matched to a gene. The CDR3 loop spans 14 amino acids. CDR3: CASSRGGYREKLFF. CDR3 bases: TGCGCCAGCAGCAGAGGGGGCTACCGTGAAAAACTGTTTTTT.

The V call is TRBV11-2, the J call TRBJ1-5; D is ambiguous. Germline V gives CDR1 SGHAT, CDR2 FQNNGV. Deletions cut 1 base from V and 5 bases from J, with 6 bases between. The CDR3 has 13 residues. Here the CDR3 reads CASSLVADQPQHF. The CDR3 coding sequence is TGTGCCAGCAGCTTAGTAGCTGATCAGCCCCAGCATTTT.

The chain carries TRBV7-2 and TRBJ1-2; TRBD1 is a possible D gene (5 bases). The CDR3 has 15 residues. Germline-derived CDR1 and CDR2 are SGHTA and FQGNSA. Trimming took off 8 bases at V and 7 bases at J, with 23 bases between the two ends. This CDR3 is CASGGGWGTPGGYTF. CDR3 DNA: TGTGCCAGCGGGGGAGGGTGGGGGACGCCGGGTGGCTACACCTTC.

The chain joins TRBV30 to TRBJ1-2; D is possibly TRBD1 (5 bases). There are 15 residues in the CDR3. Per germline, CDR1 GTSNPN and CDR2 SVGIG (reference sequence). Trimming left V 0 bases short and J 3 bases short, with 14 bases between. CDR3 in DNA: TGTGCCTGGAGTGTTCAGGGATTAGGGTACTATGGCTACACCTTC. The encoded protein is CAWSVQGLGYYGYTF.

The chain joins TRBV6-1 to TRBJ1-1; D ambiguous. The CDR3 totals 14 residues. The V end lost 4 bases, the J end lost 0 bases, and 9 bases lay between the germline ends. Germline assignment: CDR1 MNHNS and CDR2 SASEGT. CDR3: CASSVRVMNTEAFF. CDR3 DNA: TGTGCCAGCAGTGTTAGAGTGATGAACACTGAAGCTTTCTTT.

The chain employs TRBV7-9 and TRBJ1-2; D remains ambiguous. Germline V gene lookup returns CDR1 SEHNR and CDR2 FQNEAQ (reference sequence). V was trimmed by 5 bases and J by 6 bases, leaving 13 bases between them. The CDR3 runs 13 residues. CDR3 region: CASSLILSDGYTF. CDR3 nucleotide sequence: TGTGCCAGCAGCCTGATTTTGTCGGATGGCTACACCTTC.

The table lists this clone with a few counts. The chain combines TRBV6-4 with TRBJ2-3; 8 nucleotides match TRBD2. V dropped 6 bases and J dropped 1; count of bases not matched to a gene: 6. Per germline, CDR1 MRHNA and CDR2 SNTAGT. This CDR3 spans 15 amino acids. The CDR3 DNA follows: TGTGCCAGCAGCGAGCGGGGGCTCGGCACAGATACGCAGTATTTT. It is translated as CASSERGLGTDTQYF.

The chain joins TRBV18 to TRBJ2-2; D may be TRBD1 (6 bases). CDR1 KGHSH and CDR2 LQKENI come from the germline V gene. This CDR3 region has 19 residues. V was pared by 2 bases and J by 0 bases, with 19 bases between. For the CDR3, the DNA is TGTGCCAGCTCACCATGGAGAAATTTGAGACAGGCGAACACCGGGGAGCTGTTTTTT. The encoded protein is CASSPWRNLRQANTGELFF.

This clone was seen a single time. The chain is built from TRBV4-1 and TRBJ2-1, with 8 bases lining up with TRBD1. Germline V gene sequence: CDR1 MGHRA, CDR2 YSYEKL. With 3 bases clipped from V and 7 bases from J, the junction kept 11 bases outside the gene matches. This CDR3 comprises 16 residues. The CDR3 DNA follows: TGCGCCAGCAGCCATCCCCCCCAGGGGGCAGTGAATGAGCAGTTCTTC. It codes for CASSHPPQGAVNEQFF.

The rearrangement links TRBV5-5 to TRBJ2-7, with D possibly matching TRBD1 (6 bases). The CDR3 sequence is 13 residues long. Trimming removed 4 bases at V and 3 bases at J, with 11 bases between. Germline lookup yields CDR1 SGHKS and CDR2 YYEKEE (reference sequence). The CDR3 is CASSPGHSYEQYF. For the CDR3, the DNA is TGTGCCAGCAGCCCGGGACACAGCTACGAGCAGTACTTC.

The chain carries TRBV2 and TRBJ2-5; D is unresolved. V gave up 3 bases and J gave up 3 bases, with 8 bases separating them. This CDR3 is 13 amino acids long. Germline lookup yields CDR1 SNHLY and CDR2 FYNNEI. The CDR3 protein is CASSDSRKETQYF. CDR3 nucleotides: TGTGCCAGCAGTGACTCCAGGAAAGAGACCCAGTACTTC.

Concerning this clone itself: The sample contains more than one DNA sequence encoding this CDR3. The chain has TRBV7-2 and TRBJ1-5, with D uncertain. Germline CDR1 SGHTA, CDR2 FQGNSA. V lost 3 bases and J 2 bases, leaving 5 bases between the germline ends. The CDR3 spans 13 residues. The CDR3 protein is CASSLRGNQPQHF. CDR3 sequence (DNA): TGTGCCAGCAGCTTGAGGGGCAATCAGCCCCAGCATTTT.

V usage is TRBV27 and J usage is TRBJ2-1; D gene unclear. V was cut by 3 bases and J by 4 bases, with 13 bases left in between. The CDR3 loop spans 15 amino acids. CDR1 MNHEY and CDR2 SMNVEV come from the germline V gene (reference sequence). The CDR3 region is CASSLQFSRYNEQFF. The CDR3 DNA reads TGTGCCAGCAGTTTGCAGTTTAGCCGATACAATGAGCAGTTCTTC.

This clone has only a few counts. The rearrangement uses TRBV7-2 and TRBJ1-5, with 7 bases that match TRBD1. CDR1 SGHTA and CDR2 FQGNSA come from the germline V gene. V was clipped by 11 bases and J by 0 bases; unmatched bases: 16. This CDR3 comprises 17 residues. This CDR3 is CAGLGRRQGDSNQPQHF. For the CDR3, the DNA is TGTGCCGGGTTAGGGAGAAGACAGGGAGATAGCAATCAGCCCCAGCATTTT.